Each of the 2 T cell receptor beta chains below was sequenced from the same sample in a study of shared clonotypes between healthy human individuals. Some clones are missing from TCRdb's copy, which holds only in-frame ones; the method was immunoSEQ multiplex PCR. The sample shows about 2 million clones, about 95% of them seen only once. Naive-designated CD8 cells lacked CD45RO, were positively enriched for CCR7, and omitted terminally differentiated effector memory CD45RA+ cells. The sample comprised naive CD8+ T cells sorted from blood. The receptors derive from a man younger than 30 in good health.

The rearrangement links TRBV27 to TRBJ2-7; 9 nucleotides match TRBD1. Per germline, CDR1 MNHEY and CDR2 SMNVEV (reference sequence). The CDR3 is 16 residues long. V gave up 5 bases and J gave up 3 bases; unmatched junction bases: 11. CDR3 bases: TGTGCCAGCAGTCCAGTCCGGGACAGGGAATACTACGAGCAGTACTTC. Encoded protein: CASSPVRDREYYEQYF.

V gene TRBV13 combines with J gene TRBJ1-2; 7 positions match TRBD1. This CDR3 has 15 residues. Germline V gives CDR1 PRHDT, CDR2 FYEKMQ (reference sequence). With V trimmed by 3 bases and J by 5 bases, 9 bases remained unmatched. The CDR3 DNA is TGTGCCAGCAGCTTGAAAGACAGGGAGGGTTATGGCTACACCTTC. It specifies CASSLKDREGYGYTF.